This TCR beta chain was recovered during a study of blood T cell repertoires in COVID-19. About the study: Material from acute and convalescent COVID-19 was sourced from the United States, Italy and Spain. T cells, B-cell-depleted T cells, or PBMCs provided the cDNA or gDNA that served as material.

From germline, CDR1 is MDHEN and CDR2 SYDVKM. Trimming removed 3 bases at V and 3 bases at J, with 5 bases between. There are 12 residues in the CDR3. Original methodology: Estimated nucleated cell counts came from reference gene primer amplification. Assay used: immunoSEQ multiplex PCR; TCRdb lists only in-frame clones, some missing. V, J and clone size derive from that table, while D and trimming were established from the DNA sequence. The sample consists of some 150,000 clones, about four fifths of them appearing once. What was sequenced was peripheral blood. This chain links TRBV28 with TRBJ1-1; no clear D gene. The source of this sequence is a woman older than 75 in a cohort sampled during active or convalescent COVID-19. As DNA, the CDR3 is TGTGCCAGCAGTTTCCGGGACACTGAAGCTTTCTTT. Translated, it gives CASSFRDTEAFF.